This entry lists 5 T cell receptor beta chains sequenced from one sample in a study of CD8+ T cells in alopecia areata. RNA, once extracted, was reverse transcribed into cDNA for use as the sequencing template. Method: immunoSEQ multiplex PCR; TCRdb's copy keeps in-frame clones and lacks some. The data show 75,000 to 80,000 clones, around 66% seen once. Treatment indicated: oral pan-JAK inhibitor, 5-10 mg twice daily. Sequenced here: CD8+ T cells sorted from blood, sampled at week 24, from a patient treated with tofacitinib. Every receptor here comes from a human donor with alopecia areata.

This clone occurred a few times. The CDR3 sequence is CASSPVQGALDYGYTF. CDR3 DNA: TGCGCCAGCAGTCCCGTCCAGGGGGCCTTAGACTATGGCTACACCTTC. The V and J genes are TRBV23-1 and TRBJ1-2, with 8 bases that match TRBD1. TRBV23-1 is an ORF for which the function is uncertain. The length of the CDR3 is 16 residues. V lost 4 bases, J lost 3 bases, and 10 bases stayed unmatched.

The table lists this clone with many counts. J is TRBJ2-5 and V is TRBV13; 10 bases align to TRBD1. V shed 1 base, J shed 5 bases, and the junction held 1 base outside the gene matches. Germline lookup yields CDR1 PRHDT and CDR2 FYEKMQ (reference sequence). This CDR3 has 14 amino acids. CDR3 in amino acids: CASSLEGQGETQYF. CDR3 nucleotides: TGTGCCAGCAGCTTAGAGGGACAGGGGGAGACCCAGTACTTC.

Only a few counts were recorded for this clone. The V call is TRBV4-1, the J call TRBJ2-4; TRBD1 matches 7 bases. The CDR3 contains 13 residues. J gave up 15 bases and V 3 bases, and 11 bases lay outside the gene matches. CDR1 is MGHRA and CDR2 is YSYEKL in the germline V gene. This CDR3 reads CASSHPTDREPYF. The CDR3 coding sequence is TGCGCCAGCAGCCATCCCACCGACAGGGAGCCGTACTTC.

This clone was recorded only once. The V and J genes are TRBV7-7 and TRBJ2-1; D gene unclear. Per germline, CDR1 SSHAT and CDR2 FNYEAQ (reference sequence). This CDR3 has 15 amino acids. The V end lost 6 bases, the J end lost 0 bases, and 12 bases lay between the germline ends. The CDR3 DNA reads as TGTGCCAGCAGTCCCAGTGAGAGCTCCTACAATGAGCAGTTCTTC. It is translated as CASSPSESSYNEQFF.

This clone came up once. J is TRBJ2-3 and V is TRBV4-3, with D perhaps matching TRBD1 (6 bases). Germline assignment: CDR1 LGHNA and CDR2 YSLEER. The CDR3 has 16 amino acids. V was pared by 0 bases and J by 1 base, with 11 bases between. CDR3 region: CASSQEIGGGTDTQYF. As DNA, the CDR3 is TGCGCCAGCAGCCAAGAAATTGGGGGCGGCACAGATACGCAGTATTTT.